This is a list of T cell receptor beta chains from one sample in a study of regulatory and conventional T cells in RAG deficiency. TCRdb keeps only in-frame clones here, not all; method: immunoSEQ multiplex PCR. The sample shows about 30,000 clones, about 89% of them seen only once. The same specimen was also included in a second study, on regulatory T cells.

Input material: Tregs sorted from blood. The receptors originated from a human donor in good health. Both conserved end residues are part of each CDR3. A D gene is named only where the DNA matches it firmly. The size field is filled for only some rows; it gives once, few, many or a size class.

clone_size	d_call	j_call	v_call	cdr3_nt	cdr3_aa
-	TRBD1	TRBJ1-2	TRBV2	TGTGCCAGCAGGACAGGGGGCAAGGGTGGCTACACCTTC	CASRTGGKGGYTF
few	-	TRBJ1-2	TRBV19	TGTGCCAGTAGTCCCCAAGGAGGAGGCGGCTACACCTTC	CASSPQGGGGYTF
-	-	TRBJ2-2	TRBV5-1	TGCGCCAGCAGCTTCCAGAACACCGGGGAGCTGTTTTTT	CASSFQNTGELFF
once	TRBD1	TRBJ1-1	TRBV19	TGTGCCAGTAGTATTCACAGGGGGGAAGCTTTCTTT	CASSIHRGEAFF
once	-	TRBJ1-2	TRBV5-1	TGCGCCAGCAGCTTGGTATTTCGGGTTCAGGGCTATGGCTACACCTTC	CASSLVFRVQGYGYTF
-	-	TRBJ1-4	TRBV4-1	TGCGCCAGCAGCCATCCCATCTCGATGGAAAAACTGTTTTTT	CASSHPISMEKLFF
-	TRBD1	TRBJ2-7	TRBV5-1	TGCGCCAGCAGCTTTCTTCTGGGGCAGGGGGCTTACGAGCAGTACTTC	CASSFLLGQGAYEQYF
-	TRBD2	TRBJ2-3	TRBV5-1	TGCGCCAGCAGCCTGTTCGGGGGGACAGATACGCAGTATTTT	CASSLFGGTDTQYF
-	-	TRBJ2-6	TRBV6-1	TGTGCCAGTACAATCGGCGCTGGGGCCAACGTCCTGACTTTC	CASTIGAGANVLTF
-	-	TRBJ2-6	TRBV5-1	TGCGCCAGCAGCTCCACCCCTGGCTCTGGGGCCAACGTCCTGACTTTC	CASSSTPGSGANVLTF
once	-	TRBJ1-5	TRBV19	TGTGCCAGTAGTTTAAATCGGTTGGATCAGCCCCAGCATTTT	CASSLNRLDQPQHF
few	-	TRBJ1-1	TRBV28	TGTGCCAGCAGTTTAAATGGCAGAAGGAACACTGAAGCTTTCTTT	CASSLNGRRNTEAFF
-	TRBD1	TRBJ1-2	TRBV4-1	TGCGCCAGCAGCCAAGGCGCGACAGGGCCCCATCTGCAGGGCTACACCTTC	CASSQGATGPHLQGYTF
-	TRBD2	TRBJ2-7	TRBV7-9	TGTGCCAGCAGCTTTGGCGGGGGGAGCTCCTACGAGCAGTACTTC	CASSFGGGSSYEQYF
-	TRBD2	TRBJ2-1	TRBV28	TGTGCCAGCAGTCTACCGACTGGTCGGGGGGGCAATGAGCAGTTCTTC	CASSLPTGRGGNEQFF
few	TRBD1	TRBJ1-2	TRBV6-1	TGTGCCAGCAGTGAATGGGACAGGTCGTATGGCTACACCTTC	CASSEWDRSYGYTF
-	-	TRBJ2-3	TRBV7-9	TGTGCCAGCAGCCTTAACGGGGCAGATACGCAGTATTTT	CASSLNGADTQYF
-	-	TRBJ2-7	TRBV9	TGTGCCAGCAGCGCCGATCAGGGGTACGAGCAGTACTTC	CASSADQGYEQYF
medium-sized	-	TRBJ1-3	TRBV27	TGTGCCAGCAGTTCAATCACAACAGGGACCTCTGGAAACACCATATATTTT	CASSSITTGTSGNTIYF
once	TRBD2	TRBJ2-3	TRBV15	TGTGCCACCAGCAGAGCGCGGGGGGGCACAGATACGCAGTATTTT	CATSRARGGTDTQYF
-	-	TRBJ2-3	TRBV5-1	TGCGCCAGCAGCCGTAGACAGGTCACAGATACGCAGTATTTT	CASSRRQVTDTQYF
-	-	TRBJ2-7	TRBV10-2	TGCGCCAGCTTGCAAACCGCCTACGAGCAGTACTTC	CASLQTAYEQYF
-	-	TRBJ2-1	TRBV10-1	TGCGCCAGCAGTGAGTGGGGGGCTTACAATGAGCAGTTCTTC	CASSEWGAYNEQFF
once	-	TRBJ2-6	TRBV11-3	TGTGCCAGCAGCTTAGGAGGACACTCTGGGGCCAACGTCCTGACTTTC	CASSLGGHSGANVLTF
-	TRBD1	TRBJ1-2	TRBV28	TGTGCCAGCAGACCCTGGGACAGGGAATTTTCGGGCTACACCTTC	CASRPWDREFSGYTF
few	-	TRBJ2-7	TRBV20-1	TGCAGTGCTGCTGACTCCTACGAGCAGTACTTC	CSAADSYEQYF
-	-	TRBJ1-2	TRBV29-1	TGCAGCGTTCGAGGGGGATATGGTGGCTACACCTTC	CSVRGGYGGYTF
-	-	TRBJ1-1	TRBV9	TGTGCCAGCAGCGTAATCACCGGCATGAACACTGAAGCTTTCTTT	CASSVITGMNTEAFF
-	TRBD1	TRBJ1-1	TRBV2	TGTGCCAGCAGAATGAGCGGCAGGGGGGGCACTGAAGCTTTCTTT	CASRMSGRGGTEAFF
once	-	TRBJ1-3	TRBV6-1	TGTGCCAGCAGCCTTCGGGGCTCTGGAAACACCATATATTTT	CASSLRGSGNTIYF
-	-	TRBJ2-2	TRBV5-1	TGCGCCAGCAGCACAGGGCCAACGAACACCGGGGAGCTGTTTTTT	CASSTGPTNTGELFF
-	-	TRBJ2-7	TRBV6-5	TGTGCCAGCAGTAGAGGACTTAACCACGAGCAGTACTTC	CASSRGLNHEQYF
once	TRBD1	TRBJ2-5	TRBV18	TGTGCCAGCTCACCTGGGACAGGGGGGACAGAGACCCAGTACTTC	CASSPGTGGTETQYF
-	-	TRBJ2-3	TRBV7-9	TGTGCCGGGGCGTGGACGCGGCGGGACTCTTTCAACACAGATACGCAGTATTTT	CAGAWTRRDSFNTDTQYF
-	-	TRBJ2-1	TRBV7-9	TGTGCCAGCAGCTTAGTTCTTGCTGGGATTCTTGAGTTCTTC	CASSLVLAGILEFF
-	-	TRBJ2-3	TRBV15	TGTGCCACCAGCACCGGACACCCTAGCACAGATACGCAGTATTTT	CATSTGHPSTDTQYF
-	-	TRBJ2-7	TRBV6-1	TGTGCCGTGTATGGGGCAGTCTATACCTACGAGCAGTACTTC	CAVYGAVYTYEQYF
-	-	TRBJ2-5	TRBV6-1	TGTGCCAGCAGCCGCCAAGAGACCCAGTACTTC	CASSRQETQYF
once	-	TRBJ1-2	TRBV11-2	TGTGCCAGCACCCGGACAGAATCATATGGCTACACCTTC	CASTRTESYGYTF
-	-	TRBJ1-1	TRBV5-1	TGCGCCAGCAGAGAAGGGATGAACACTGAAGCTTTCTTT	CASREGMNTEAFF
-	-	TRBJ2-7	TRBV27	TGTGCCAGCAGTTTAAGGAGGGTCCCCTACGAGCAGTACTTC	CASSLRRVPYEQYF
-	TRBD1	TRBJ2-4	TRBV14	TGTGCCAGCAGCCAAGTTACAGGGGTGGGCAAAAACATTCAGTACTTC	CASSQVTGVGKNIQYF
-	-	TRBJ2-1	TRBV11-3	TGTGCCAGCAGCTCCCAACAGGGATACGAGCAGTTCTTC	CASSSQQGYEQFF
-	-	TRBJ2-3	TRBV7-9	TGTGCCAGCAGCTTAGCGACAGTTCTACCCACAGATACGCAGTATTTT	CASSLATVLPTDTQYF
once	-	TRBJ2-5	TRBV7-2	TGTGCCAGCAGCTTCCAAGAGACCCAGTACTTC	CASSFQETQYF
-	-	TRBJ1-1	TRBV27	TGTGCCAGCAGTGAAAGAGGACAGTCCTCCGAAGCTTTCTTT	CASSERGQSSEAFF
-	-	TRBJ2-2	TRBV7-2	TGTGCCAGCAGCTTAGATTCTCAGGGGGGCCGGGAGCTGTTTTTT	CASSLDSQGGRELFF
-	-	TRBJ1-2	TRBV20-1	TGCAGTGCTAGACAGTATGGCTACACCTTC	CSARQYGYTF
-	TRBD1	TRBJ1-1	TRBV15	TGTGCCACCAGCAGAGTGAGGACAGGGAAGACTTTCTTT	CATSRVRTGKTFF
-	TRBD2	TRBJ2-2	TRBV7-3	TGTGCCAGCAGCTTAGAAGGACTAGCGGGGGCCGGGGAGCTGTTTTTT	CASSLEGLAGAGELFF
-	TRBD1	TRBJ2-7	TRBV9	TGTGCCAGCAGCGTGGGTCGACAGGGCGCCTACGAGCAGTACTTC	CASSVGRQGAYEQYF
-	-	TRBJ2-5	TRBV28	TGTGCCAGCAGTCCCACTGACTACGACCGGGGGACCCAGTACTTC	CASSPTDYDRGTQYF
-	-	TRBJ2-5	TRBV9	TGTGCCAGCAGCCTAAGCGGTCGGGCAGAAAAAGAGACCCAGTACTTC	CASSLSGRAEKETQYF
-	TRBD2	TRBJ2-1	TRBV5-1	TGCGCCAGCAGTACTACCGGGACTAGTCACAATGAGCAGTTCTTC	CASSTTGTSHNEQFF